The 18 T cell receptor beta chains below all came from one sample that was sequenced in a study of T cells in Graves' hyperthyroidism and ophthalmopathy (dated 2019 in TCRdb). Receptor amplification or capture employed multiplex PCR. The data were produced on an Illumina HiSeq 2000. Amplification of TCR beta CDR3 regions was carried out from RNA transcripts. A first-round RT-PCR of the TCR CDR3 used the HTBI primer set with the Qiagen OneStep RT-PCR kit. The public reads were quality trimmed at Q25 with fastp and then assembled into clones with MiXCR by TCRdb, keeping productive beta chains. Duplicate CDR3 protein sequences are folded into a single record with the most common DNA and genes. In all, the sample holds some 560,000 distinct CDR3 sequences, and 14% of those were seen once. The biggest ten clones account for approximately 13% of the sample. Sequencing input: blood. The receptor set was obtained from a woman in her 40s with Graves' hyperthyroidism.

This clonotype showed up many times. This rearrangement joins TRBV2 to TRBJ1-1; 8 positions agree with TRBD1. V was pared by 6 bases and J by 4 bases, with 7 bases of the junction left unmatched. Germline loops: CDR1 SNHLY, CDR2 FYNNEI. The CDR3 is made up of 14 amino acids. CDR3 region: CASRSRGQSTEAFF. CDR3 DNA sequence: TGTGCCAGCAGGAGCAGGGGGCAAAGCACTGAAGCTTTCTTT.

In the case of this clonotype: A read error may produce the germline difference seen at one junction end. The chain has TRBV7-2 and TRBJ1-1, with 7 bases that match TRBD1. The germline V gene encodes CDR1 SGHTA and CDR2 FQGNSA. The CDR3 loop spans 15 amino acids. CDR3 DNA sequence: TGCGCCAGCAGCCAATTCGGGACAGAGAACACTGAAGCTTTCTTT. It specifies CASSQFGTENTEAFF.

This clonotype appeared many times. The rearrangement joins TRBV5-1 to TRBJ2-2; TRBD1 might be the D (6 bases). V was trimmed by 1 base and J by 4 bases, leaving 11 bases between them. The CDR3 covers 15 residues. Germline CDR1 reads SGHRS; CDR2 reads YFSETQ. The CDR3 loop reads CASSLIGQFTGELFF. CDR3 nucleotide sequence: TGCGCCAGCAGCTTGATTGGACAGTTCACCGGGGAGCTGTTTTTT.

This clonotype has a count of ten or more. The chain uses TRBV18 and TRBJ2-7, with 9 bases lining up with TRBD1. Germline CDR1 and CDR2: KGHSH and LQKENI. Trimming at V came to 6 bases and at J to 7 bases, leaving 10 bases not matched to a gene. This CDR3 has 14 residues. The CDR3 loop reads CASSQSRDRVEQYF. DNA of the CDR3: TGTGCCAGCTCGCAATCCCGGGACAGGGTTGAGCAGTACTTC.

This clonotype has only a few counts. J is TRBJ1-6 and V is TRBV7-9; no definite D call. The V gene lost 7 bases and the J gene lost 4 bases, with 20 bases spanning the gap. The CDR3 is 17 amino acids. Germline V CDR1 and CDR2: SEHNR, FQNEAQ (reference sequence). The CDR3 coding sequence is TGTGCCAGCACCTTCTTGTCTAACCCCGGTTATAATTCACCCCTCCACTTT. It encodes CASTFLSNPGYNSPLHF.

On this clonotype: A much bigger clone sits one base away, suggesting this may be a read error. The CDR3 does not end in the conserved phenylalanine or tryptophan, so this is likely a read error. The chain recombines TRBV28 with TRBJ2-5; 10 bases align to TRBD2. Trimming at V came to 3 bases and at J to 2 bases, leaving 12 bases not matched to a gene. Germline CDR1 MDHEN, CDR2 SYDVKM. The CDR3 has 18 amino acids. CDR3 sequence: CASSFGLAELKPQETQYL. In nucleotides, the CDR3 is TGTGCCAGCAGTTTCGGACTAGCGGAGCTCAAGCCACAAGAGACCCAGTACCTC.

This clonotype was detected a few times. Since a much larger clone is just one base distant, this may be a read error. It is likely a read error, because the conserved phenylalanine at the end of the CDR3 is missing. V gene TRBV18 combines with J gene TRBJ2-7, with D tentatively TRBD1 (5 bases). Germline V gene data show CDR1 as KGHSH and CDR2 as LQKENI. The ends were cut back, 2 bases at V and 5 bases at J, with 7 bases in the middle. This CDR3 comprises 12 residues. CDR3 in DNA: TGTGCCAGCTCACCAGGGGCCAACGAGCAGTACCTC. This encodes CASSPGANEQYL.

There are a few counts of this clonotype. The chain carries TRBV28 and TRBJ2-1; 15 bases fit TRBD2. The germline V gene has CDR1 MDHEN and CDR2 SYDVKM. The CDR3 runs to 16 residues. Trimming at V came to 9 bases and at J to 6 bases, leaving 9 bases not matched to a gene. The CDR3 sequence is CASSGRTSGRGNEQFF. Written as DNA, the CDR3 is TGTGCCAGTAGCGGGAGGACTAGCGGGAGGGGCAATGAGCAGTTCTTC.

There are many counts of this clonotype. This CDR3 reads CASSLASSGSFYEQYF. In DNA, the CDR3 is TGTGCCAGCAGTTTGGCCTCTAGCGGGAGCTTCTACGAGCAGTACTTC. The chain combines TRBV28 with TRBJ2-7; 10 bases match TRBD2. This CDR3 spans 16 amino acids. Germline-derived CDR1 and CDR2 are MDHEN and SYDVKM. V trimming: 3 bases; J trimming: 3 bases; junction bases outside the gene matches: 8.

There are many counts of this clonotype. CDR3: CASSLTGLDTGELFF. The CDR3 DNA sequence: TGTGCCAGCAGCCTGACAGGGTTGGACACCGGGGAGCTGTTTTTT. V gene TRBV12-3 or TRBV12-4 combines with J gene TRBJ2-2, with 7 bases identical to TRBD1. J gave up 3 bases and V 6 bases, and 7 bases lay outside the gene matches. The CDR3 totals 15 residues.

This clonotype was seen at least ten times. This chain joins TRBV28 and TRBJ2-1; 15 nucleotides align to TRBD2. Germline V gene sequence: CDR1 MDHEN, CDR2 SYDVKM. J gave up 7 bases and V 6 bases, and 10 bases lay outside the gene matches. This CDR3 comprises 17 residues. CDR3 region: CASSWTSGRAWGNEQFF. The CDR3 DNA reads TGTGCCAGCAGCTGGACTAGCGGGAGGGCCTGGGGAAATGAGCAGTTCTTC.

This clonotype was counted many times. The V gene is TRBV5-1, the J gene TRBJ2-1, with 11 bases identical to TRBD1. Germline V gene lookup returns CDR1 SGHRS and CDR2 YFSETQ. After removal of 4 bases from V and 7 bases from J, the junction contained 7 bases not matched to a gene. The CDR3 has 15 amino acids. CDR3 sequence: CASSEGTGGSNEQFF. The CDR3 region has the DNA TGCGCCAGCAGCGAAGGGACAGGGGGGTCGAATGAGCAGTTCTTC.

This clonotype occurred many times. DNA of the CDR3: TGTGCCAGCAGTTTAATCGGTAGCTCCTACGAGCAGTACTTC. It encodes CASSLIGSSYEQYF. J is TRBJ2-7 and V is TRBV12-3 or TRBV12-4; D gene ambiguous. This CDR3 region has 14 residues. Trimming pared 2 bases from V and 0 bases from J, leaving 8 bases between.

This clonotype showed up just a few times. This chain uses TRBV20-1 with TRBJ2-1, with 12 bases identical to TRBD2. CDR3 size: 17 residues. The trim removed 2 bases at V and 6 bases at J, leaving 11 bases unmatched. Germline V lookup: CDR1 DFQATT, CDR2 SNEGSKA (reference sequence). The CDR3 nucleotides read TGCAGTGCTAGAAAACCCCCGGGACTAGCGGGCACCAATGAGCAGTTCTTC. Translation: CSARKPPGLAGTNEQFF.

In this sample, this clonotype turned up many times. This chain uses TRBV28 with TRBJ1-2; 8 nucleotides line up with TRBD1. After removal of 5 bases from V and 4 bases from J, the junction contained 6 bases not matched to a gene. The CDR3 extends over 14 amino acids. Germline CDR1 MDHEN, CDR2 SYDVKM. CDR3 in DNA: TGTGCCAGCAGTCCCGGACAGGGTCCCTATGGCTACACCTTC. Its protein is CASSPGQGPYGYTF.

There are many counts of this clonotype. V and J are TRBV20-1 and TRBJ1-5; weak D call: TRBD1 (5 bases). CDR1 is DFQATT, CDR2 SNEGSKA, per germline (reference sequence). Trimming took off 0 bases at V and 1 base at J, with 7 bases between the two ends. The CDR3 loop spans 14 amino acids. In nucleotides, the CDR3 is TGCAGTGCTAGAGAAGCAGGGAGCAATCAGCCCCAGCATTTT. Its protein product is CSAREAGSNQPQHF.

Many counts were recorded for this clonotype. The rearrangement joins TRBV5-1 to TRBJ2-3; the D call may be TRBD1 or TRBD2 (5 bases each). Germline loops: CDR1 SGHRS, CDR2 YFSETQ. The CDR3 length is 15 residues. With 0 bases removed from V and 5 bases from J, the gap between germline ends came to 13 bases. CDR3 protein: CASSLEGKRGDTQYF. CDR3 DNA: TGCGCCAGCAGCTTGGAGGGAAAGAGGGGAGATACGCAGTATTTT.

This chain connects TRBV6-1 to TRBJ1-5; D is unresolved. V was shortened by 6 bases and J by 3 bases, with 12 bases between the two germline ends. Per the germline V gene, CDR1 is MNHNS and CDR2 is SASEGT. This CDR3 comprises 14 residues. The CDR3 coding sequence is TGTGCCAGCAGCGATACGGGTTACAATCAGCCCCAGCATTTT. Amino acid sequence: CASSDTGYNQPQHF.